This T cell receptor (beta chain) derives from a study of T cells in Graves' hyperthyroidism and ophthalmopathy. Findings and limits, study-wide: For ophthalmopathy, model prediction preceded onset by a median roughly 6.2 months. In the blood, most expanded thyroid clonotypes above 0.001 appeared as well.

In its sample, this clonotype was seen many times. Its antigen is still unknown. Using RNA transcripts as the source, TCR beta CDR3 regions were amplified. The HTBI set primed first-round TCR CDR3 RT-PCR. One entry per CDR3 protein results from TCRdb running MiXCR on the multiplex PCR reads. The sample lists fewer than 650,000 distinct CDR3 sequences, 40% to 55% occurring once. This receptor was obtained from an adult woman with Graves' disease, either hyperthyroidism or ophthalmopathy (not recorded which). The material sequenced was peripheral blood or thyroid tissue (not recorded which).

This chain's CDR3 is CASNFQGVGAWLEQYF. For the CDR3, the DNA is TGTGCCAGCAACTTCCAGGGCGTGGGAGCATGGCTCGAGCAGTACTTC. The rearrangement joins TRBV11-2 to TRBJ2-7; either TRBD1 or TRBD2 may fit D (5 bases each). Trimming left V 7 bases short and J 6 bases short, with 25 bases between. Germline V gene lookup returns CDR1 SGHAT and CDR2 FQNNGV. There are 16 residues in the CDR3.